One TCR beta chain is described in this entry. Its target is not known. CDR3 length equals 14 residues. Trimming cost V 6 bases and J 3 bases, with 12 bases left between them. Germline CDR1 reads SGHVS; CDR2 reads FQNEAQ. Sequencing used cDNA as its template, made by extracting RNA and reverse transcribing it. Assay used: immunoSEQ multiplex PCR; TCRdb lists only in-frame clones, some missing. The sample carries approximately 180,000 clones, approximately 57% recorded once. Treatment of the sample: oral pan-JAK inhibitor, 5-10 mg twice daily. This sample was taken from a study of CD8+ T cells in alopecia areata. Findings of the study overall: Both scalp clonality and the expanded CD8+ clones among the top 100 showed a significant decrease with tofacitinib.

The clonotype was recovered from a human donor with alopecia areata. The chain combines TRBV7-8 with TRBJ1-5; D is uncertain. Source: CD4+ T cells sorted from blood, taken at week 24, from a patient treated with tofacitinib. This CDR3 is CASRHDGDNQPQHF. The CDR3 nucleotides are TGTGCCAGCAGACATGACGGAGACAATCAGCCCCAGCATTTT.